This is a list of T cell receptor beta chains from one sample in a study of cytomegalovirus exposure and HLA in healthy donors. Profiled with immunoSEQ multiplex PCR; TCRdb holds only in-frame clones, not every one. The repertoire holds 150,000 to 200,000 clones, with roughly four fifths as singletons. Source material: PBMCs. These receptors originate from a woman aged 50 to 65 in good health and CMV-seropositive. Each CDR3 is given without its conserved first and last residue. D genes are given only for firm matches.

d_gene: TRBD1
v_gene: TRBV5-1
j_gene: TRBJ1-2
CDR3aa: ASSPDRDGYT

d_gene: TRBD2
v_gene: TRBV5-1
j_gene: TRBJ2-1
CDR3aa: ASSSRVWGGNDEQF

d_gene: TRBD1
v_gene: TRBV2
j_gene: TRBJ2-5
CDR3aa: ASRDDRDVYQETQY

d_gene: NA
v_gene: TRBV27
j_gene: TRBJ2-7
CDR3aa: ASSFVGAYEQY

d_gene: TRBD1
v_gene: TRBV19
j_gene: TRBJ1-3
CDR3aa: ASSIRGTGNTIY

d_gene: TRBD1
v_gene: TRBV5-1
j_gene: TRBJ2-7
CDR3aa: ASRRGGTGEHEQY

d_gene: NA
v_gene: TRBV7-9
j_gene: TRBJ2-2
CDR3aa: ASNLAGHTGELF

d_gene: NA
v_gene: TRBV7-9
j_gene: TRBJ1-1
CDR3aa: ASSLINSNTEAF

d_gene: TRBD1
v_gene: TRBV7-3
j_gene: TRBJ1-6
CDR3aa: ASSLRGGTGSNSPLH

d_gene: NA
v_gene: TRBV18
j_gene: TRBJ2-7
CDR3aa: ASSPTADRSYEQY

d_gene: TRBD1
v_gene: TRBV29-1
j_gene: TRBJ1-4
CDR3aa: SAWTGDEKLF

d_gene: TRBD2
v_gene: TRBV7-9
j_gene: TRBJ2-3
CDR3aa: ASSLTGGVDTQY

d_gene: NA
v_gene: TRBV6-5
j_gene: TRBJ1-2
CDR3aa: ASSLSGTTNYGYT

d_gene: NA
v_gene: TRBV9
j_gene: TRBJ1-2
CDR3aa: ASSEGGGLGGYT

d_gene: TRBD1
v_gene: TRBV6-5
j_gene: TRBJ1-5
CDR3aa: ASKMDRWYNQPQH

d_gene: NA
v_gene: TRBV2
j_gene: TRBJ2-3
CDR3aa: ASTQTPSTDTQY

d_gene: NA
v_gene: TRBV10-3
j_gene: TRBJ1-6
CDR3aa: ATSLSDNSPLH

d_gene: NA
v_gene: TRBV11-3
j_gene: TRBJ2-1
CDR3aa: ASSLDVQNQF

d_gene: TRBD2
v_gene: TRBV5-1
j_gene: TRBJ2-3
CDR3aa: ASSAGTSQDTQY

d_gene: NA
v_gene: TRBV6-5
j_gene: TRBJ1-1
CDR3aa: ASAGAGARAEAF